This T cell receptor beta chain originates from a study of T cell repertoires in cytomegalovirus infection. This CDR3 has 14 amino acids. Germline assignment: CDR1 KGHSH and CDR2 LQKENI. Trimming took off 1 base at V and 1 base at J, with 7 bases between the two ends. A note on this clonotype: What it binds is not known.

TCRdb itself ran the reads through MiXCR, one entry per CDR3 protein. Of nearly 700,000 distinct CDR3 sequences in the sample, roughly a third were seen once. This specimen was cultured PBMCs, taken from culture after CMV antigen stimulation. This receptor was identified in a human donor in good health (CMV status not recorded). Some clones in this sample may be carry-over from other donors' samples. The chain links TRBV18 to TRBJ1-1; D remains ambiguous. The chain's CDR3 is CASSPQSQNTEAFF. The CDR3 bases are TGTGCCAGCTCACCACAGTCACAGAACACTGAAGCTTTCTTT.